This T cell receptor beta chain appears in the sequencing data of a study of blood T cell repertoires in COVID-19. Study-level background: Both acute and convalescent COVID-19 samples were obtained from the United States, Italy and Spain.

This CDR3 spans 14 amino acids. CDR1 and CDR2 (germline): SQVTM, ANQGSEA. Trimming took 7 bases from V and 2 from J; bases not matched to a gene: 4. Produced via immunoSEQ multiplex PCR; TCRdb's table is partial and in-frame only. The sample yields approximately 200,000 clones, 70% to 90% seen once. This TCR came from a man aged 50 to 59 who had recovered from COVID-19. V and J are TRBV29-1 and TRBJ2-2; 10 bases line up with TRBD2. The specimen was peripheral blood. For the CDR3, the DNA is TGCAGCGGAATAGCGGGAGGCAACACCGGGGAGCTGTTTTTT. This encodes CSGIAGGNTGELFF.